The 3 T cell receptor beta chains in this list originate from one sample, sequenced in a study of T cell repertoires in cytomegalovirus infection. One entry per CDR3 protein results from TCRdb running MiXCR on the reads. The sample shows more than 400,000 distinct CDR3 sequences, around 27% of them seen only once. Sequences were obtained from PBMCs. Receptors were obtained from a human donor in good health (CMV status not recorded). Some clones in this sample may be carry-over from other donors' samples.

This clonotype was seen more than once but under ten times. V is TRBV28 and J is TRBJ2-2, with 10 bases aligning to TRBD1. Germline V gene sequence: CDR1 MDHEN, CDR2 SYDVKM. CDR3 length equals 16 residues. V shed 2 bases, J shed 5 bases, and the junction held 5 bases outside the gene matches. CDR3 sequence (DNA): TGTGCCAGCAGTTTAAGTGGGACAGGGGTGACCGGGGAGCTGTTTTTT. It codes for CASSLSGTGVTGELFF.

The V and J genes are TRBV12-3 or TRBV12-4 and TRBJ1-3; weak D call: TRBD1 (6 bases). Trimming cost V 6 bases and J 0 bases, with 12 bases left between them. The CDR3 has 15 amino acids. CDR3 sequence (DNA): TGTGCCAGCAGGTCTAAAGGGGGCTCTGGAAACACCATATATTTT. This translates into CASRSKGGSGNTIYF.

There are many counts of this clonotype. This rearrangement joins TRBV7-2 to TRBJ2-1, with unresolved D. V was shortened by 7 bases and J by 5 bases, with 18 bases between the two germline ends. The germline gives CDR1 SGHTA, CDR2 FQGNSA. The CDR3 has 15 amino acids. The CDR3 reads CASTPTLRFNNEQFF. CDR3 sequence (DNA): TGTGCCAGCACCCCGACACTGCGCTTTAACAATGAGCAGTTCTTC.